The rows below give T cell receptor beta chains drawn from one sample of a study of glioma-infiltrating T cells. TCRdb passed the multiplex PCR reads through MiXCR, listing each CDR3 protein once. This sample yields 300,000 to 450,000 distinct CDR3 sequences, of which around 45% are seen a single time; around 12% belongs to the top ten. The sequenced sample consisted of glioma tissue, nonneoplastic brain tissue, or PBMCs (not recorded which). These receptors all stem from a human donor with low-grade glioma or glioblastoma, undergoing nonglioma brain surgery, or in good health (not recorded which). Each CDR3 is given with its conserved first and last residue. A D gene is named only where the DNA matches it firmly. The size field is filled for only some rows; it gives once, few, many or a size class.

V	J	size	D	DNA	CDR3
TRBV27	TRBJ1-6	many	.	TGTGCCAGCAGTTTACAATCCCTCTATAATCCCCTCCACTTT	CASSLQSLYNPLHF
TRBV4-1	TRBJ2-7	few	TRBD1	TGCGCCAGCAGCCCCACAGGGACAGGAGACTACGAGCAGTACTTC	CASSPTGTGDYEQYF
TRBV4-3	TRBJ2-3	few	.	TGCGCCAGCAGCCAAGGGGCGAAGACTATCCAGATCTTT	CASSQGAKTIQIF
TRBV6-2/TRBV6-3	TRBJ2-7	.	.	TGTGCCAGCAGTTCAGGGGGGACCTACGAGCGGTACTTC	CASSSGGTYERYF
TRBV5-4	TRBJ2-1	few	.	TGTGCCTTTACAGGCTCCTACAATGAGCAGTTCTTC	CAFTGSYNEQFF
TRBV28	TRBJ2-1	few	.	.	CASILDGSSYNEQFF
TRBV12-3/TRBV12-4	TRBJ2-7	.	.	TGTGCCAGCAGTCCGGGGGACAGCTCCTACGAGCAGTACTTC	CASSPGDSSYEQYF
TRBV24-1	TRBJ2-7	.	TRBD2	TGTGCCACCAGTGATTTGAGCGGGAGTCCCTCCAATGAGCAGTACTTC	CATSDLSGSPSNEQYF
TRBV14	TRBJ1-1	.	.	TGTGCCAGCAGCCAAGGGGTACGAGGGGAGGCTTTCTTT	CASSQGVRGEAFF
TRBV20-1	TRBJ2-3	many	TRBD2	TGCAGTGCTTTACTAGCGGGCGACACAGATACGCAGTATTTT	CSALLAGDTDTQYF
TRBV28	TRBJ2-7	many	TRBD2	TGTGCCAGCAGCCCAGGCGACGGGGGGGTTTACGAGCAGTACTTC	CASSPGDGGVYEQYF
TRBV3-1	TRBJ2-1	.	TRBD2	TGTGCCAGCAGCCAACGCGGGAGTTCCCACAATGAGCAGTTCTTC	CASSQRGSSHNEQFF
TRBV28	TRBJ2-2	.	.	TGTGCCAGCAGTCCGGGACCGCCCGCGAACACCGGGGAGCTGTTTTTT	CASSPGPPANTGELFF
TRBV15	TRBJ1-5	many	TRBD1	TGTGCCTCTGAACCGGGACAGGGGGCGAGCAATCAGCCCCAGCATTTT	CASEPGQGASNQPQHF
TRBV30	TRBJ2-7	.	.	TGTGCCTGGAGTCTAGACATGTACGAGCAGTACTTC	CAWSLDMYEQYF
TRBV28	TRBJ1-2	.	TRBD1	TGTACCAGCAAGCAAACCGGGACAGGGGCGGGCTATGGCTACACCTTC	CTSKQTGTGAGYGYTF
TRBV7-9	TRBJ2-7	few	.	TGTGCCAGCAGCTTAGCGGGGGCAGCCTACGAGCAGTACTTC	CASSLAGAAYEQYF
TRBV3-1	TRBJ1-1	.	.	TGTGCCAGCAGCCGGGGCGACAGGCAAGACATGAACACTGAAGCTTTCTTT	CASSRGDRQDMNTEAFF
TRBV28	TRBJ2-3	.	TRBD2	TGTGCCAGCAGTCCTATGGGACTAGGGGGTTGGACGCAGTATTTT	CASSPMGLGGWTQYF
TRBV3-1	TRBJ2-7	.	TRBD1	TGTGCCAGCAGCCAAGCGCTCTGGCAGGGGGTCTACGAGCAGTACTTC	CASSQALWQGVYEQYF
TRBV7-7	TRBJ2-1	.	TRBD2	TGTGCTAGCAGCCGGGCCCAGGGAGGGTCAAAGTTCTTC	CASSRAQGGSKFF
TRBV27	TRBJ2-7	.	TRBD2	TGTGCCAGCAGCCTAAGGGGGGGACTAGCGGGAGGGATGGACGAGCAGTACTTC	CASSLRGGLAGGMDEQYF
TRBV28	TRBJ1-4	.	TRBD1	TGTGCCAGCAGTTCCCCGGGACAGGGTGAAAAACTGTTTTTT	CASSSPGQGEKLFF
TRBV6-6	TRBJ2-7	once	.	TGTGCCAGCAGTAGGGTGGGCTTGGAAGAGCAGTACTTC	CASSRVGLEEQYF
TRBV10-3	TRBJ1-2	.	.	TGTGCCATCCGTGAGGGGGACACCGCTAACTATGGCTACACCTTC	CAIREGDTANYGYTF
TRBV20-1	TRBJ2-1	many	TRBD1	TGCAGTGCCGATACTCGACAGGGCTGGACGTACAATGAGCAGTTCTTC	CSADTRQGWTYNEQFF
TRBV6-2/TRBV6-3	TRBJ2-1	many	.	TGTGCCAGCAGTTATCGGAGGGGTGAGCAGTTCTTC	CASSYRRGEQFF
TRBV2	TRBJ1-4	.	.	TGTGCCAGCAGGCCGGAGGAAAATGAAAAACTGTTTTTT	CASRPEENEKLFF
TRBV28	TRBJ1-5	.	TRBD1	TGTGCCAGACAATGGACAGGGGGCTTCTATAGCAATCAGCCCAAGCATTTT	CARQWTGGFYSNQPKHF
TRBV7-3	TRBJ2-1	.	.	TGTGCCAGCAGCTTAATCTCTGGGCCCAATGAGCAGTTCTTC	CASSLISGPNEQFF
TRBV7-2	TRBJ2-1	many	.	TGTGCCAGCAGCTTAGTAGCGGACCCCTACAATGAGCAGTTCTTC	CASSLVADPYNEQFF
TRBV14	TRBJ2-3	.	TRBD2	TGTGCCAGCATGCGGTCCAGAGGCGGGAGTGGCACAGATACGCAGTATTTT	CASMRSRGGSGTDTQYF
TRBV7-9	TRBJ2-1	.	.	TGTGCCAGCAGCTTAGATGGCCCCAAGCAGTTCTTC	CASSLDGPKQFF